This T cell receptor (beta chain) emerged from a study of T cells in Graves' hyperthyroidism and ophthalmopathy. Study-wide points: From stable hyperthyroidism, ophthalmopathy was set apart by a 13 V-J model.

What was amplified from RNA transcripts were TCR beta CDR3 regions. HTBI primers drove first-round RT-PCR of the TCR CDR3. TCRdb re-called the multiplex PCR reads through MiXCR, storing one row per CDR3 protein. The sample records around 480,000 distinct CDR3 sequences, around an eighth being singletons. Stable disease denoted Graves' hyperthyroidism without ophthalmopathy progression within 18 months. It was uncontrolled infection, other autoimmune disease, pregnancy or lactation that excluded patients. Clinical symptoms, serum thyroxine and TRAb, thyroid ultrasound and orbital computed tomography were used for the diagnoses. The CDR3 sequence is 14 residues long. CDR1 and CDR2 from the germline V gene are DFQATT and SNEGSKA (reference sequence). V lost 1 base, J lost 0 bases, and 7 bases lay in between. A few counts support this clonotype. Antigen unknown. A read error is possible here, since a much larger clone lies one base away.

The material sequenced was blood. The V and J genes are TRBV20-1 and TRBJ1-3; no clear D. This TCR derives from a woman aged 18 to 35 with Graves' hyperthyroidism. CDR3 nucleotide sequence: TGCAGTGCTAGAGCCAGGAACTCTGGAAACACCATATATTTT. Its protein product is CSARARNSGNTIYF.